This TCR beta chain was identified in a study of blood T cell repertoires in COVID-19. Study at large: Donors in the United States, Italy and Spain gave samples during acute or convalescent COVID-19. T cells, B-cell-depleted T cells, or PBMCs provided the cDNA or gDNA that served as material.

Trimming took off 0 bases at V and 6 bases at J, with 10 bases between the two ends. The CDR3 totals 13 residues. From germline, CDR1 is SGHNT and CDR2 YYREEE (reference sequence). Some clones are missing from TCRdb's copy, which holds only in-frame ones; the method was immunoSEQ multiplex PCR. The sample lists 100,000 to 150,000 clones, approximately 83% occurring once. The clonotype originates from a woman between 50 and 59 years old with acute or convalescent COVID-19. V and J are TRBV5-4 and TRBJ2-7; TRBD1 is a possible D gene (5 bases). Sequenced input: peripheral blood. DNA of the CDR3: TGTGCCAGCAGCTTGGGGGGCCTGGGCGAGCAGTACTTC. Encoded protein: CASSLGGLGEQYF. The full variable domain, with the rest looked up from reference TRBV5-4 and TRBJ2-7, is ETGVTQSPTHLIKTRGQQVTLRCSSQSGHNTVSWYQQALGQGPQFIFQYYREEENGRGNFPPRFSGLQFPNYSSELNVNALELDDSALYLCASSLGGLGEQYFGPGTRLTVT.